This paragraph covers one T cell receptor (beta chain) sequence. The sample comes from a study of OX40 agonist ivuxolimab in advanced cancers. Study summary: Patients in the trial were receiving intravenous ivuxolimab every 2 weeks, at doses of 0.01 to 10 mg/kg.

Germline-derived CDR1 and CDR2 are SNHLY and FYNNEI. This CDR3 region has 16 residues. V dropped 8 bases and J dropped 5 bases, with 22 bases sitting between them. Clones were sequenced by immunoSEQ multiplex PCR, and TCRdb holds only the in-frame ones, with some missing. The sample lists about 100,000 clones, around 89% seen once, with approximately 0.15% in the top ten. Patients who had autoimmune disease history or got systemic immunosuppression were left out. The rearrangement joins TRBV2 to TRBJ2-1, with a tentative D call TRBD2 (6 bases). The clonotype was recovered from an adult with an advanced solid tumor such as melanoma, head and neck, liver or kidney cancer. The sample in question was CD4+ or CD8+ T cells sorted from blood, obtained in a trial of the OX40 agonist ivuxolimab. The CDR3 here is CASWLALGSRDNEQFF. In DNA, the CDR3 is TGTGCCAGCTGGCTAGCGCTGGGCTCGAGGGACAATGAGCAGTTCTTC.